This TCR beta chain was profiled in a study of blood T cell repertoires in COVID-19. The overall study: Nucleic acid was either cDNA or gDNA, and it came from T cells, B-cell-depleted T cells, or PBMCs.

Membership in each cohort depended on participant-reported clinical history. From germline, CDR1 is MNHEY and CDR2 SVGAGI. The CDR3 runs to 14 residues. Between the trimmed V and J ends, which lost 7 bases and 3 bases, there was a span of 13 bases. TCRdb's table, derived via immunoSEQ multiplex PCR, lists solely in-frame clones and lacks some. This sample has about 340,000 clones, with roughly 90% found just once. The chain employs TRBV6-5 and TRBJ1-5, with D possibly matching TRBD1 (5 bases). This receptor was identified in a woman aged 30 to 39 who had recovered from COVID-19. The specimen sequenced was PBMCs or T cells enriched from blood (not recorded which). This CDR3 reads CASTLRGNNQPQHF. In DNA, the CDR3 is TGTGCCAGCACGCTTAGGGGTAACAATCAGCCCCAGCATTTT.